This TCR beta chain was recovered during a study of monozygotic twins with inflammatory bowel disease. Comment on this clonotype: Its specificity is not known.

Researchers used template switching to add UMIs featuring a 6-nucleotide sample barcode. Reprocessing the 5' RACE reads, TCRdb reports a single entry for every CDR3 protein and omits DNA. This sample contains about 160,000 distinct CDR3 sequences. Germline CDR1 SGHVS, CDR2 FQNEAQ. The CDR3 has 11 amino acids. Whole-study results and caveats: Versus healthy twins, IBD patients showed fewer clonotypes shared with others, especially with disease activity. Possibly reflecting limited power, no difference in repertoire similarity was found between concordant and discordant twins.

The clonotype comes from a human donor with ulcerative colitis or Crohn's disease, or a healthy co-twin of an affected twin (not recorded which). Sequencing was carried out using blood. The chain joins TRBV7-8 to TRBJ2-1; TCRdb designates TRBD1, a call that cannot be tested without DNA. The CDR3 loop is CASSSGQGSFF.